Sequencing of this TCR beta chain was carried out in a study of cytomegalovirus exposure and HLA in healthy donors. Study outcomes and limitations: Earlier findings revealed that most TCR beta V segments proved productive either about 87% or about 30% of the time. There were around 160 TCR beta chains listed as cytomegalovirus-associated.

PCR involved 60 Vbeta and 13 Jbeta primers. Using immunoSEQ multiplex PCR, the repertoire was profiled, and TCRdb retains in-frame clones only, with some absent. Of some 71,000 clones in the sample, roughly 67% were seen once. These donors counted as nominally healthy when sampled, but unrecorded immune exposures were likely. The sample holds a few counts of this clone. What it binds is not known. V lost 0 bases and J lost 2; bases outside the gene matches: 3. CDR3 length: 15 amino acids. Germline V CDR1 and CDR2: SGDLS, YYNGEE. This receptor was obtained from a man aged 35-49 years in good health and CMV-seropositive. This chain connects TRBV9 to TRBJ2-5; TRBD2 matches 8 bases. Material for sequencing was PBMCs. The CDR3 is CASSVDAGGQETQYF. The CDR3 coding sequence is TGTGCCAGCAGCGTAGATGCGGGGGGACAAGAGACCCAGTACTTC.